The source of this T cell receptor beta chain is a study of blood T cells in healthy people across ages. The germline V and J ends were trimmed by 4 bases and 8 bases, with 15 bases remaining between them. Germline CDR1 reads SGHTA; CDR2 reads FQGNSA. The CDR3 loop spans 14 amino acids. Broader study findings: Unknown donor CMV status possibly confounded expanded clonotype changes.

Together with a sample-barcoded 5' primer, a J-beta primer mix was included in a second PCR lasting about 7 to 11 cycles. TCRdb independently ran MiXCR on the 5' RACE reads; one entry per CDR3 protein. The sample holds about a million distinct CDR3 sequences, roughly half seen once. Drawn from each donor were roughly 10 milliliters of peripheral blood. Isolated PBMCs totaled at least 7 million in each sample. As to this clonotype: What it binds is unknown.

The sequenced sample was blood. The chain recombines TRBV7-2 with TRBJ2-1; tentatively, D is TRBD1 (5 bases). The TCR was taken from a woman in her sixties in good health. CDR3 loop: CASSSSPGFYEQFF. CDR3 coding DNA: TGTGCCAGCAGCTCCTCCCCAGGGTTTTATGAGCAGTTCTTC. The whole variable domain, remainder taken from reference TRBV7-2 and TRBJ2-1, is GAGVSQSPSNKVTEKGKDVELRCDPISGHTALYWYRQSLGQGLEFLIYFQGNSAPDKSGLPSDRFSAERTGGSVSTLTIQRTQQEDSAVYLCASSSSPGFYEQFFGPGTRLTVL.